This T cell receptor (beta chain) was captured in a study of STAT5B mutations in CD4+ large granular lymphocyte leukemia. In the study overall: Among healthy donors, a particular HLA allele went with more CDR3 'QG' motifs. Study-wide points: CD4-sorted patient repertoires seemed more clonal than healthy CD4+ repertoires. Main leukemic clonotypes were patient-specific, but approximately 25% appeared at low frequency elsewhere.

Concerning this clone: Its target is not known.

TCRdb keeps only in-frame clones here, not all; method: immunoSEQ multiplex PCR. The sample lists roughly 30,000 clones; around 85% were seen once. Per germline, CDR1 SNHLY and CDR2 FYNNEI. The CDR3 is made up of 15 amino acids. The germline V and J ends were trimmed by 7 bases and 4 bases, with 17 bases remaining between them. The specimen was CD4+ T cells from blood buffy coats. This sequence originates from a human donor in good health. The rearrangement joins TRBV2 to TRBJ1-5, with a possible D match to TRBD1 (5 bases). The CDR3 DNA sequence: TGTGCCAGCACCACAATGGGACTAAGGAATCAGCCCCAGCATTTT. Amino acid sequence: CASTTMGLRNQPQHF.